A selection of T cell receptor beta chains follows, all from one sample in a study of T cells in localized non-small cell lung cancer. Clones were read by immunoSEQ multiplex PCR, and TCRdb kept only the in-frame ones, dropping some. The sample lists 800 or so clones, less than 35% occurring once. Sequencing was performed on lung tumor tissue, taken before any cancer treatment. These receptor sequences come from a man aged 40-75 years with stage III lung adenocarcinoma. Each CDR3 is given with its conserved first and last residue.

v_gene | len | CDR3aa
TRBV25-1 | 14 | CASSEQGNFREQYF
TRBV11-3 | 14 | CASSSPGGGYEQYF
TRBV11-3 | 15 | CASSLVAGGTDTQYF
TRBV19 | 12 | CASSGQPARQYF
TRBV18 | 14 | CASSPPAGYTEAFF
TRBV7-7 | 16 | CASSPGTGGYPDTQYF
TRBV19 | 13 | CASRLAGENIQYF
TRBV10-2 | 15 | CASSESMAGAYEQYF
TRBV11-3 | 15 | CASSLAPTGAETQYF
TRBV6-8 | 14 | CAISDFKGGETQYF
TRBV18 | 13 | CASSPLRNTEAFF
TRBV11-3 | 16 | CASSPGQGFRNEKLFF
TRBV18 | 15 | CASSPYSGGVYEQYF
TRBV30 | 14 | CAWSGDRGYSPLHF
TRBV5-1 | 16 | CASSLDIHRGYNEQFF
TRBV11-3 | 14 | CASSFLGTSDEQYF
TRBV18 | 16 | CASSPLIGTGSREQYF
TRBV6-8 | 15 | CASSYWTLSSYEQYF
TRBV11-3 | 15 | CASSFSADASYEQYF
TRBV30 | 15 | CAWRLQQGLTGELFF
TRBV11-3 | 14 | CASSQTGLKDTQYF
TRBV29-1 | 13 | CSVEAPATYEQYF
TRBV6-8 | 16 | CASSYSTGPGQETQYF
TRBV6-8 | 17 | CASSTRRTASSGNTIYF
TRBV9 | 15 | CASSPTLTSNTEAFF
TRBV14 | 12 | CASSHHNTEAFF
TRBV2 | 18 | CASSGRQGARVSGEKLFF
TRBV6-8 | 15 | CASKWGWVENTEAFF
TRBV11-3 | 14 | CASSPGTSGYEQYF
TRBV4-1 | 15 | CASSQEDRGLNEQYF
TRBV6-7 | 14 | CASSSGTGGREQFF
TRBV7-8 | 13 | CASSFSAGNTIYF
TRBV19 | 14 | CASSADRLNTEAFF
TRBV9 | 17 | CASSVGMAGGPQETQYF
TRBV9 | 16 | CASTPGTGVSTGELFF
TRBV29-1 | 13 | CSVEGQGTYEQYF
TRBV29-1 | 18 | CSVLARTSGGPLGNEQFF
TRBV19 | 15 | CASAPSGANTGELFF
TRBV19 | 15 | CASSRTSAGDTEAFF
TRBV6-8 | 16 | CASSKILAGGLYEQYF
TRBV11-3 | 16 | CASSQLLGTLTTEAFF
TRBV6-8 | 19 | CASSYRPDPGGQPNTEAFF
TRBV9 | 15 | CASSFGTLALYEQYF
TRBV30 | 13 | CAWSDQGVYGYTF
TRBV11-3 | 15 | CASSLITGGPNEQFF
TRBV11-3 | 16 | CASSLGTGTGQETQYF
TRBV11-3 | 16 | CASSSRTSGGTDTQYF
TRBV12-5 | 17 | CASGLDTGGAVQETQYF